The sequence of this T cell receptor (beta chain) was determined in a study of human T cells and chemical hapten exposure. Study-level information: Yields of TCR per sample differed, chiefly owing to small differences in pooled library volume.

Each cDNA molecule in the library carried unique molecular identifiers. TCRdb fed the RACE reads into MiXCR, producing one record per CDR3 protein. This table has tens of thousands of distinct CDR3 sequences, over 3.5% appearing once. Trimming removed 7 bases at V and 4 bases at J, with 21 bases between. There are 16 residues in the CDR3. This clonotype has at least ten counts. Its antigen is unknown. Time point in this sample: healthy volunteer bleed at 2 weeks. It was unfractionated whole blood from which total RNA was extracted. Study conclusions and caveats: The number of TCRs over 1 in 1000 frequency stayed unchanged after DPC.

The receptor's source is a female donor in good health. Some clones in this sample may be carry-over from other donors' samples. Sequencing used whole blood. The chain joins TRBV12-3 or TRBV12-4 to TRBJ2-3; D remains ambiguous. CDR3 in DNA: TGTGCCAGCAATTTCGAAACGCCCAGGAGCCCAGATACGCAGTATTTT. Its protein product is CASNFETPRSPDTQYF.